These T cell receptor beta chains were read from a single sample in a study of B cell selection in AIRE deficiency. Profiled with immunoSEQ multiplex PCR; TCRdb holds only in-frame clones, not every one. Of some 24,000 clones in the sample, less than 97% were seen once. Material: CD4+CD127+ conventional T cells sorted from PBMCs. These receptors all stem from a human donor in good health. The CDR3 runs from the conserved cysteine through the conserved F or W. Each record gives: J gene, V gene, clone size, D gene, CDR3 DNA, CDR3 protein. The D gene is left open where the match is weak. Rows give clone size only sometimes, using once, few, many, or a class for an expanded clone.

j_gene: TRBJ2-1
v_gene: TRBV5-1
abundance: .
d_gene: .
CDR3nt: TGCGCCAGCAGTCGGGCCCCTGATTACAATGAGCAGTTCTTC
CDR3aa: CASSRAPDYNEQFF

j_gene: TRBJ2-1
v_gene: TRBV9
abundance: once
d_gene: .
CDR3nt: TGTGCCAGCAGCCCGACGGGAAGCGCGTCCTACAATGAGCAGTTCTTC
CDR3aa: CASSPTGSASYNEQFF

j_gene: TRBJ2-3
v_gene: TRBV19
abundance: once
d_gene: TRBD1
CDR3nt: TGTGCCAGTAGGCGGGACAGGGCAGATACGCAGTATTTT
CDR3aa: CASRRDRADTQYF

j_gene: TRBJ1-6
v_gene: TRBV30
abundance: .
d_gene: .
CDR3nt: TGTGCCTGGAGTGTACAGGAAAATTCACCCCTCCACTTT
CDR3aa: CAWSVQENSPLHF

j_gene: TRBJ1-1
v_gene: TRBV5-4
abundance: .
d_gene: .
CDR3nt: TGTGCCAGCAGCTCGCCCCTCGGGGGGTGGACTGAAGCTTTCTTT
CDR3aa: CASSSPLGGWTEAFF

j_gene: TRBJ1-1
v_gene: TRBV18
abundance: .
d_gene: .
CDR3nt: TGTGCCAGCTCCCAGGAGGCTGAAGCTTTCTTT
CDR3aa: CASSQEAEAFF

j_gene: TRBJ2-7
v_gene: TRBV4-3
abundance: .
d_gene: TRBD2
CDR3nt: TGCGCCAGCAGCCCTAGCGGGGGAGTCTACGAGCAGTACTTC
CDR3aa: CASSPSGGVYEQYF

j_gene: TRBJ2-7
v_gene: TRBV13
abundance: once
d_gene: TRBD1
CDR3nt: TGTGCCAGCAGCTTCGGACAGGGAGCCGAGCAGTACTTC
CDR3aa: CASSFGQGAEQYF

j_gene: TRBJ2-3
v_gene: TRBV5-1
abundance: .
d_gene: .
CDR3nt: TGCGCCAGCTATCGGGACTTAGAGGCAGATACGCAGTATTTT
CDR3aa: CASYRDLEADTQYF

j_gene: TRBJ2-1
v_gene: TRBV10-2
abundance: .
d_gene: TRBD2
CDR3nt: TGCGCCAGCAGTGCGGGACTAGCGGTCAATGAGCAGTTCTTC
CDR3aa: CASSAGLAVNEQFF

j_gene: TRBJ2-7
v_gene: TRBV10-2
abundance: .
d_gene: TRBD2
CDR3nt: TGCGCCAGCAGTGATCCCGCTAGCGGGAGTTGGGTAGGCTACGAGCAGTACTTC
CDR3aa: CASSDPASGSWVGYEQYF

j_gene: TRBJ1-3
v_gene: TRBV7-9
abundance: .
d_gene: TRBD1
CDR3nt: TGTGCCAGTAGGGGACAGGGACGAGGAAACACCATATATTTT
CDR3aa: CASRGQGRGNTIYF

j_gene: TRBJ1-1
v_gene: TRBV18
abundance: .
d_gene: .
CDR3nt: TGTGCCAGCTCACCAGGGGGGGACACTGAAGCTTTCTTT
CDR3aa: CASSPGGDTEAFF

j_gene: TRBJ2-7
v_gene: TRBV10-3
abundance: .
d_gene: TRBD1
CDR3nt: TGTGCCATCAGTGGTCTGGGGACAGGGGGCTACGAGCAGTACTTC
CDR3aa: CAISGLGTGGYEQYF

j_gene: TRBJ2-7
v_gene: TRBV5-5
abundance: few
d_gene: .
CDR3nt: TGTGCCAGCAGCTGGAGGGGCAGAGTCAACTACGAGCAGTACTTC
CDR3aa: CASSWRGRVNYEQYF

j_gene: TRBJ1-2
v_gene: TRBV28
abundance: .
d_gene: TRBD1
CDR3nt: TGTGCCAGCAGTTTATTCCCAGGGGGCAGCTATGGCTACACCTTC
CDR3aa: CASSLFPGGSYGYTF

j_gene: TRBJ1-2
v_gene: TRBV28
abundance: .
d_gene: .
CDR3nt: TGTGCCAGCACTTCAGGGGTCGATGGCTACACCTTC
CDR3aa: CASTSGVDGYTF

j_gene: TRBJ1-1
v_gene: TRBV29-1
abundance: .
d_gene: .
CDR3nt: TGCAGCGTTGCCCCATTGAGAGGGGGCACTGAAGCTTTCTTT
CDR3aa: CSVAPLRGGTEAFF

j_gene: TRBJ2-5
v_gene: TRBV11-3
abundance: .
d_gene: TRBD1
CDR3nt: TGTGCCAGCAGCTTAGCTCCACCCGGGACAGGAGCTTCCCAAGAGACCCAGTACTTC
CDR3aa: CASSLAPPGTGASQETQYF

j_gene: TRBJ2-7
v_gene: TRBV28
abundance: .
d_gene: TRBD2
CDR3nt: TGTGCCAGCAGCCTCCCGGGAGGGGAGGGCCGGTACGAGCAGTACTTC
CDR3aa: CASSLPGGEGRYEQYF

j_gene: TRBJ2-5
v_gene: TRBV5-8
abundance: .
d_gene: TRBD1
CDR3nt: TGTGCCAGCAGCCACGGGACAGCGAAACAAGAGACCCAGTACTTC
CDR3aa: CASSHGTAKQETQYF

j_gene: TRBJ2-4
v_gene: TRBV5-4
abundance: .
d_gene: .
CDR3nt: TGTGCCAGCAGCCCCGACAGCATAGCCAAAAACATTCAGTACTTC
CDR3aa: CASSPDSIAKNIQYF

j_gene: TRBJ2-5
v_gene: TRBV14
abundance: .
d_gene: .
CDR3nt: TGTGCCAGCAGCCAAGAAGACTTGTACAGTGGGCGAAAAGGGACCCAGTACTTC
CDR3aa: CASSQEDLYSGRKGTQYF

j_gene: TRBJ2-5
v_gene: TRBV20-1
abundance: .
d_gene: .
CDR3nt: TGCAGTGGGATGAGGGGCCAGACCCAGTACTTC
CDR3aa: CSGMRGQTQYF

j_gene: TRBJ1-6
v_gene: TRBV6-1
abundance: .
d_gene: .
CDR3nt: TGTGCCAGCAGTGAAGCCTCCCCCTCCTATAATTCACCCCTCCACTTT
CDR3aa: CASSEASPSYNSPLHF

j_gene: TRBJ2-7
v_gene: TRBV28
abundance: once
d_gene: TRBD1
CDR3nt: TGTGCCAGCAGATTACACGGGACAGGACCATACTTC
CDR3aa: CASRLHGTGPYF

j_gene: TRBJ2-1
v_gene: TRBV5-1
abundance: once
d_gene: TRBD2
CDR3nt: TGCGCCAGCAGCTTGGTGGGTCTAGCGGGAAGCAATGAGCAGTTCTTC
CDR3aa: CASSLVGLAGSNEQFF

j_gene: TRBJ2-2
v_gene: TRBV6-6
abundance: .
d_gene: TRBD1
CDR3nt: TGTGCCAGCAGTTATGGACAGGGGAACACCGGGGAGCTGTTTTTT
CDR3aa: CASSYGQGNTGELFF

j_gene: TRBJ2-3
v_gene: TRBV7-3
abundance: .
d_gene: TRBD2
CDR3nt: TGTGCCAGCAGCTTCAAAGCCCCGTCTAGCGGGTTGAGCACAGATACGCAGTATTTT
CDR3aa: CASSFKAPSSGLSTDTQYF

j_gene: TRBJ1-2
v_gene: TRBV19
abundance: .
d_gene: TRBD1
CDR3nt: TGTGCCAGTAGTATTGGACAGGGGGCTTCGCTCTATGGCTACACCTTC
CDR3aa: CASSIGQGASLYGYTF

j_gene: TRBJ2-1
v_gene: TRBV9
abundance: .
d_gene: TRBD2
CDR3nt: TGTGCCAGCAGCTCAAGGACTAGCGGGAGGTTAAACAATGAGCAGTTCTTC
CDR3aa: CASSSRTSGRLNNEQFF

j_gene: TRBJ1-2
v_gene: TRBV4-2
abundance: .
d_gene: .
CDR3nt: TGTGCCAGCAGCGCCCTCCCTGAGTGGAAGGTGGGAGGCTACACCTTC
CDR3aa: CASSALPEWKVGGYTF

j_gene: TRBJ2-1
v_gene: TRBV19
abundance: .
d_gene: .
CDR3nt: TGTGCCAGTAGTATTCCCGGACTATACAATGAGCAGTTCTTC
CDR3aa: CASSIPGLYNEQFF

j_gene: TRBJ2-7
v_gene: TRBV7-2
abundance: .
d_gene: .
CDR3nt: TGTGCCAGCAGCTTAGGTAGGGGGGGCAGGGCCTCCGAGCAGTACTTC
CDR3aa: CASSLGRGGRASEQYF

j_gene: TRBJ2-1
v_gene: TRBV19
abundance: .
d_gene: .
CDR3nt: TGTGCCAGCCGCGACACGACAAAGGGGGAACAGTTCTTC
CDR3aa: CASRDTTKGEQFF

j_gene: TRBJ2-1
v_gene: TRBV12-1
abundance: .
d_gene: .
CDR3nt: TGTGCCAGCCTGACCCCCGGGACGGCTACCTACAATGAGCAGTTCTTC
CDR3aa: CASLTPGTATYNEQFF

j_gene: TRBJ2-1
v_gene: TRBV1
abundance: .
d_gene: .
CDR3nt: TGCACCAGCAGCCCCCGGGCCTTAGGCAATGAGCAGTTCTTC
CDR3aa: CTSSPRALGNEQFF

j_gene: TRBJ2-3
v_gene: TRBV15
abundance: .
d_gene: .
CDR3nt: TGTGCCGTAGGGACGAGGGGAAGAGCCACAGATACGCAGTATTTT
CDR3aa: CAVGTRGRATDTQYF

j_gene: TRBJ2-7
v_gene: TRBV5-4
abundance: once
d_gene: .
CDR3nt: TGTGCCAGCAGCTCCATAACTAGTGACGAGCAGTACTTC
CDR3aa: CASSSITSDEQYF

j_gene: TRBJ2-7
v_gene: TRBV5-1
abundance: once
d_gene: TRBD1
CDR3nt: TGCGCCAGCAGCTTGGAGTGGACAGGGTCCGAGCAGTACTTC
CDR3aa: CASSLEWTGSEQYF

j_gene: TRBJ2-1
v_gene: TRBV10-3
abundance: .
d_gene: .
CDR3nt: TGTGCCATCAGAGGAAGCGGCCGAGGTCAGTCCTACAATGAGCAGTTCTTC
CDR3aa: CAIRGSGRGQSYNEQFF

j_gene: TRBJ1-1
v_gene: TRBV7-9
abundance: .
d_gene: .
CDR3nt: TGTGCCAGCAGCTTAGACGGGGACGTGAACACTGAAGCTTTCTTT
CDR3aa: CASSLDGDVNTEAFF

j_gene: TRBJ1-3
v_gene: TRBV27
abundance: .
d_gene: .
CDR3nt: TGTGCCAGCGCTCCAGGTTTCCTCTCTGGAAACACCATATATTTT
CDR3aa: CASAPGFLSGNTIYF

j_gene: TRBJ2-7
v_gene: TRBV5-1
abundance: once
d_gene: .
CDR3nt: TGCGCCAGCAGCTTGCAGGGGTACGAGCAGTACTTC
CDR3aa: CASSLQGYEQYF